This T cell receptor (beta chain) was sequenced for a study of T cells after yellow fever vaccination. Concerning this clonotype: The antigen remains undetermined.

Researchers made TCR cDNA using 5'RACE template switching, and this step added a universal primer site and UMIs. TCRdb called the 5' RACE reads again in MiXCR, with one record for every CDR3 protein. The sample lists hundreds of thousands of distinct CDR3 sequences, about 17% occurring once. The CDR3 runs to 14 residues. Trimming removed 5 bases at V and 5 bases at J, with 15 bases between. The germline CDR1 and CDR2 sequences are MNHEY and SVGAGI. Study results and limitations: Weaker overall, the secondary response nonetheless peaked faster (day 5 versus 15).

The sequencing here drew on PBMCs, taken before the yellow fever booster vaccination. This TCR was recovered from a man aged 18 to 30 who received the YFV17D yellow fever vaccine. V gene TRBV6-5 combines with J gene TRBJ1-2; D gene unclear. CDR3 protein: CASSQYRASYGYTF. The CDR3 DNA sequence: TGTGCCAGCAGTCAATACCGGGCGTCGTATGGCTACACCTTC.